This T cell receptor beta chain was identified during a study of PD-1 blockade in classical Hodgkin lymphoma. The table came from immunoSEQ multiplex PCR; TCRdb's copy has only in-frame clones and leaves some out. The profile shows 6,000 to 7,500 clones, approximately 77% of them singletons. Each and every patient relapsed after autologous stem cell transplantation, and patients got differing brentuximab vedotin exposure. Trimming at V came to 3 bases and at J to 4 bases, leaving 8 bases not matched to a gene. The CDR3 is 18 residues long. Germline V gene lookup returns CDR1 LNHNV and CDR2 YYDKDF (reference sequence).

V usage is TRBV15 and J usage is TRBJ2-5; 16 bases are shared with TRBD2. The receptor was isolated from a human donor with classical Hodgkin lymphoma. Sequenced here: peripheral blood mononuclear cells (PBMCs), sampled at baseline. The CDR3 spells CATSSWGLAGGLVETQYF. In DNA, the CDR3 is TGTGCCACCAGCAGTTGGGGACTAGCGGGAGGGCTGGTAGAGACCCAGTACTTC.